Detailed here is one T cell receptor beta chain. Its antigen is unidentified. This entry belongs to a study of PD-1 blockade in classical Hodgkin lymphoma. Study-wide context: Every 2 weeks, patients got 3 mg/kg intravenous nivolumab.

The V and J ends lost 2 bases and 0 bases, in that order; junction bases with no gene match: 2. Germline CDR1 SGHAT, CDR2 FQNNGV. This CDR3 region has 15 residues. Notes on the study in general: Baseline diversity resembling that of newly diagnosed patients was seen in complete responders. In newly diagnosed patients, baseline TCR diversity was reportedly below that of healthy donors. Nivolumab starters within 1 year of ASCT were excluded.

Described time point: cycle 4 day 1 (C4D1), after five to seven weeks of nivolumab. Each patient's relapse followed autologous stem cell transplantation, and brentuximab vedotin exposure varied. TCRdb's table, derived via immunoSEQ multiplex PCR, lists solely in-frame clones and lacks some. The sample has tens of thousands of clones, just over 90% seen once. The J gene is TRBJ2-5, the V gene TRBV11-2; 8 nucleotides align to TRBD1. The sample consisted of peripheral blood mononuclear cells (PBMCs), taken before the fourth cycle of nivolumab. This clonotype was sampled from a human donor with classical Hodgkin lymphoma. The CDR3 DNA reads TGTGCCAGCAGCTTACGACAGGGGAACCAAGAGACCCAGTACTTC. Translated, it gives CASSLRQGNQETQYF.